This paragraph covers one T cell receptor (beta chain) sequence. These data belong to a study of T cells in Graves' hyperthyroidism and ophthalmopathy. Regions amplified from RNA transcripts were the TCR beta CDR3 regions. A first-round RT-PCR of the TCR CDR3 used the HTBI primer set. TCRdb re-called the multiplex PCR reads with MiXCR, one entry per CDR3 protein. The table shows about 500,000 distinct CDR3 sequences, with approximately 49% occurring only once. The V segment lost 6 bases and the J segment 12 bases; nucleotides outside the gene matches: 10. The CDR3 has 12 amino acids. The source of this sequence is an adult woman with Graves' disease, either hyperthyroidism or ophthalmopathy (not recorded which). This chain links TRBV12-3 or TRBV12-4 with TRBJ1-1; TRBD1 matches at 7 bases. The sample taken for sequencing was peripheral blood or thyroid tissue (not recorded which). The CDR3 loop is CASSQGQRTTFF. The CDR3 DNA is TGTGCCAGCAGCCAGGGACAGCGTACAACTTTCTTT.